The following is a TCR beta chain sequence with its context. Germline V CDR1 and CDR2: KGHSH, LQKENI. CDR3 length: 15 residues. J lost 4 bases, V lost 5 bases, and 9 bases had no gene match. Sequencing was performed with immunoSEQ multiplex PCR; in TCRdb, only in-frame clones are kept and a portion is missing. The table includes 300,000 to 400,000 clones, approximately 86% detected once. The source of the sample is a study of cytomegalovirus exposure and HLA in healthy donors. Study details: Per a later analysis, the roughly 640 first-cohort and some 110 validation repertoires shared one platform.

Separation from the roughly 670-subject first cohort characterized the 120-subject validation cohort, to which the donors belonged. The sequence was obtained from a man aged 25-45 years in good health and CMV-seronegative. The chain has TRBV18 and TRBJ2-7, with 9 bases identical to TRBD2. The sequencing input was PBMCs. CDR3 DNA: TGTGCCAGCTCATCTAGCGGGGTCTACTCATACGAGCAGTACTTC. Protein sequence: CASSSSGVYSYEQYF.